The T cell receptor (beta chain) described here comes from a study of T cell repertoires in cytomegalovirus infection. Across the whole study: Indications of both CMV infection and matching HLA type were provided by public TCR beta signatures.

TCRdb recomputed calls from the reads with MiXCR, one row per CDR3 protein. The sample lists about 360,000 distinct CDR3 sequences, around a sixth occurring once. Germline-derived CDR1 and CDR2 are LGHDT and YNNKEL (reference sequence). Trimming removed 4 bases from V and 7 bases from J, with 20 bases in between. The CDR3 sequence is 15 residues long. Notes on this clonotype: Its antigen remains unknown.

Study observations and caveats: Cumulative frequency (of public TCR beta family members) identified carriers of CMV plus the relevant HLA. Dominating the ex vivo response were HLA-C-restricted CMV-specific TCR beta clonotypes.

The chain is built from TRBV3-1 and TRBJ2-7; a possible D gene is TRBD2 (6 bases). The origin of this receptor is a human donor in good health (CMV status not recorded). Some clones in this sample may be carry-over from other donors' samples. Sequencing was performed on PBMCs. CDR3 nucleotide sequence: TGTGCCAGCAGCCTCCGCCCTAACCTGGGAGGAGAGCAGTACTTC. This codes for CASSLRPNLGGEQYF.